This T cell receptor (beta chain) was sequenced in a study of blood T cell repertoires in COVID-19. In its sample, this clone was seen once. Germline CDR1 is SGHNT and CDR2 is YYREEE (reference sequence). V dropped 5 bases and J dropped 4; count of bases not matched to a gene: 15. CDR3 length: 17 residues. The assay was immunoSEQ multiplex PCR, and TCRdb's table has in-frame clones only and misses some. The data contain 250,000 or so clones, 75% to 90% of them seen just once; the ten biggest clones take up approximately 2%. Sequenced sample: peripheral blood. This TCR was sampled from a man between 25 and 39 years old with active or convalescent COVID-19. The rearrangement joins TRBV5-4 to TRBJ2-5; TRBD2 agrees at 9 bases. CDR3 region: CASRGGPGGLAGETQYF. The CDR3 DNA reads TGTGCCAGCAGGGGGGGTCCGGGGGGACTAGCAGGAGAGACCCAGTACTTC.